One and the same sample provided the 13 T cell receptor beta chains below, sequenced in a study of Graves' ophthalmopathy and Graves' hyperthyroidism. From RNA, the CDR3 regions of TCR beta chains were amplified and sequenced. The first-round RT-PCR employed HTBI primers together with the Qiagen OneStep RT-PCR kit. A multiplex PCR was then performed as the second round. TCRdb reanalysed the multiplex PCR reads using MiXCR and keeps one entry per CDR3 protein. The sample consists of some 1.1 million distinct CDR3 sequences, roughly 35% of them appearing once. Sequenced material: peripheral blood or thyroid tissue (not recorded which). These receptor sequences come from an adult man with Graves' hyperthyroidism.

The chain links TRBV12-3 or TRBV12-4 to TRBJ2-5; 8 bases align to TRBD2. V shed 3 bases and J 5 bases; nucleotides not matched to a gene: 5. This CDR3 is 14 amino acids long. For the CDR3, the DNA is TGTGCCAGCAGTTTTGGAGGACTAGCTGAGACCCAGTACTTC. It is translated as CASSFGGLAETQYF.

The chain recombines TRBV5-1 with TRBJ1-6; the match to TRBD1 covers 8 bases. The junction had 5 bases not matched to a gene; V was cut back by 1 base and J by 8 bases. Germline CDR1 reads SGHRS; CDR2 reads YFSETQ. CDR3 size: 15 residues. This CDR3 reads CASSLQTGVHSPLHF. The CDR3 region has the DNA TGCGCCAGCAGCTTGCAGACAGGGGTCCATTCACCCCTCCACTTT.

With regard to this clonotype: Relative to the germline gene, one junction end is altered; a read error may explain this. The chain is built from TRBV7-8 and TRBJ1-1, with a tentative D call TRBD1 (5 bases). CDR1 is SGHVS, CDR2 FQNEAQ, per germline. The CDR3 is made up of 18 amino acids. CDR3 residues: CTSSYMNLAGGRDTEAFF. In DNA form, the CDR3 reads TGTACCAGCAGCTATATGAACCTGGCGGGGGGTCGTGACACTGAAGCTTTCTTT.

This clonotype was recorded a few times. The chain couples TRBV27 to TRBJ1-1; tentative D call: TRBD1 (5 bases). Trimming stripped 6 bases from V and 4 bases from J, with 12 bases between. The CDR3 consists of 13 residues. The germline V gene has CDR1 MNHEY and CDR2 SMNVEV (reference sequence). CDR3 bases: TGTGCCAGCAGACTCCCCGGGACCACTGAAGCTTTCTTT. Protein: CASRLPGTTEAFF.

This clonotype was seen ten or more times. The chain has TRBV19 and TRBJ1-1, with D unclear. Deletions cut 6 bases from V and 8 bases from J, with 16 bases between. Looked up from germline, CDR1 is LNHDA and CDR2 is SQIVND (reference sequence). The CDR3 extends over 13 amino acids. CDR3 in amino acids: CASSRTQTGEAFF. The CDR3 DNA reads as TGTGCCAGTAGCCGTACCCAGACCGGAGAAGCTTTCTTT.

The rearrangement uses TRBV7-6 and TRBJ1-3; D is possibly TRBD1 (6 bases). The CDR3 contains 17 residues. Germline V gene lookup returns CDR1 SGHVS and CDR2 FNYEAQ. Trimming left V 9 bases short and J 3 bases short, with 24 bases between. CDR3 sequence: CASTRGHRPTGGNTIYF. In DNA, the CDR3 is TGTGCCAGTACAAGGGGACACAGGCCCACCGGTGGAAACACCATATATTTT.

Notes on this clonotype: Sequence at one end of the junction differs from germline and may be a read error. The V call is TRBV7-6, the J call TRBJ2-6, with TRBD2 identical over 10 bases. The germline V gene has CDR1 SGHVS and CDR2 FNYEAQ. CDR3 length: 16 amino acids. The CDR3 reads CASSLAGAAGANVLTF. CDR3 nucleotide sequence: TGTGCCAGCAGCCTAGCGGGGGCGGCTGGGGCCAACGTCCTGACTTTC.

There are a few counts of this clonotype. CDR3 bases: TGTGCCAGCAGCTTGGGGACAGGGATCCTCTACGAGCAGTACTTC. Amino acid sequence: CASSLGTGILYEQYF. The V call is TRBV5-5, the J call TRBJ2-7; TRBD1 matches 8 bases. This CDR3 is built from 15 residues. V lost 0 bases and J lost 3; bases outside the gene matches: 5. Germline values: CDR1 SGHKS, CDR2 YYEKEE (reference sequence). Complete variable domain (other parts from reference TRBV5-5 and TRBJ2-7): DAGVTQSPTHLIKTRGQQVTLRCSPISGHKSVSWYQQVLGQGPQFIFQYYEKEERGRGNFPDRFSARQFPNYSSELNVNALLLGDSALYLCASSLGTGILYEQYFGPGTRLTVT.

There are a few counts of this clonotype. In DNA form, the CDR3 reads TGTGCCTGGATAGCAGGTAGCGTCTACGAGCAGTACTTC. It is translated as CAWIAGSVYEQYF. The V and J genes are TRBV30 and TRBJ2-7, with D perhaps matching TRBD2 (5 bases). The length of the CDR3 is 13 residues. Between the trimmed V and J ends, which lost 4 bases and 3 bases, there was a span of 13 bases. Germline assignment: CDR1 GTSNPN and CDR2 SVGIG (reference sequence).

As regards this clonotype: Lacking the conserved final phenylalanine or tryptophan, this CDR3 likely reflects a read error. The chain employs TRBV29-1 and TRBJ2-5; 9 bases line up with TRBD1. This CDR3 is 13 amino acids long. Germline lookup yields CDR1 SQVTM and CDR2 ANQGSEA. After removal of 4 bases from V and 2 bases from J, the junction contained 2 bases not matched to a gene. The CDR3, as DNA: TGCAGCGTTGGCGGGACAGGGCAAGAGACCCAGTACCTC. Amino acid sequence: CSVGGTGQETQYL.

Here the CDR3 DNA reads TGTGCCTGGAGTGTTCTTTTCGCGGGAGGACGAACCGGGGAGCTGTTTTTT. Protein product: CAWSVLFAGGRTGELFF. V is TRBV30 and J is TRBJ2-2, with 8 bases lining up with TRBD2. The CDR3 is made up of 17 amino acids. CDR1 is GTSNPN and CDR2 is SVGIG in the germline V gene (reference sequence). J gave up 5 bases and V 0 bases, and 11 bases lay outside the gene matches.

This clonotype turned up a few times. The chain is built from TRBV29-1 and TRBJ2-1; D gene uncertain. This CDR3 is built from 10 residues. CDR1 SQVTM and CDR2 ANQGSEA come from the germline V gene. The V end was cut by 5 bases, the J end by 6 bases, with 5 bases between. CDR3 protein: CSVSGNEQFF. CDR3 DNA: TGCAGCGTTTCCGGCAATGAGCAGTTCTTC.

The V and J genes are TRBV7-9 and TRBJ2-7; no definite D call. The CDR3 sequence is 12 residues long. V lost 8 bases and J 6 bases, leaving 14 bases between the germline ends. In germline, CDR1 is SEHNR, CDR2 FQNEAQ (reference sequence). CDR3 sequence reads: CASVEVFGEQYF. The CDR3, as DNA: TGTGCCAGCGTCGAGGTTTTCGGCGAGCAGTACTTC.